The 19 T cell receptor beta chains presented below share a single source sample, sequenced in a study of T cells in women clearing cervical HPV infection. Clones were sequenced by immunoSEQ multiplex PCR, and TCRdb holds only the in-frame ones, with some missing. The sample holds some 50,000 clones. Sequencing input: blood buffy coat. These receptors were obtained from a woman between 18 and 75 years old with a cervical HPV16 infection that either progressed to CIN3+ or cleared (not recorded which).

Regarding this clone: The read is 3 residues too short to cover the CDR3 end, so that end is filled in from the germline J gene. This rearrangement joins TRBV5-1 to TRBJ2-4; perhaps TRBD1 as D (6 bases). V gave up 3 bases and J gave up 8 bases, with 9 bases separating them. The CDR3 has 12 amino acids. Germline CDR1 is SGHRS and CDR2 is YFSETQ. The CDR3 is CASSYAGDIQYF. CDR3 DNA (partial): TGCGCCAGCAGCTACGCAGGGGACATT. The variable domain in full, with the rest retrieved from reference TRBV5-1 and TRBJ2-4, is KAGVTQTPRYLIKTRGQQVTLSCSPISGHRSVSWYQQTPGQGLQFLFEYFSETQRNKGNFPGRFSGRQFSNSRSEMNVSTLELGDSALYLCASSYAGDIQYFGAGTRLSVL.

Regarding this clone: The CDR3 end is not reached by the read, which stops 3 residues before it; the germline J gene fills it in. V is TRBV30 and J is TRBJ2-3, with 11 bases fitting TRBD2. The CDR3 length is 18 residues. Germline V gene sequence: CDR1 GTSNPN, CDR2 SVGIG (reference sequence). V was clipped by 0 bases and J by 0 bases; unmatched bases: 8. The part of the CDR3 DNA that was read is TGTGCCTGGAGTGTAGGACTAGCGGGCCTCTCTAGCACAGATACG. This codes for CAWSVGLAGLSSTDT. Given in full, the CDR3 is CAWSVGLAGLSSTDTQYF.

A note on this clone: The read ends 3 residues shy of where the CDR3 ends; the end is completed using the germline J gene. The V gene is TRBV20-1, the J gene TRBJ2-1; 9 nucleotides line up with TRBD2. The CDR3 covers 14 residues. Germline V lookup: CDR1 DFQATT, CDR2 SNEGSKA (reference sequence). V was pared by 6 bases and J by 4 bases, with 7 bases of the junction left unmatched. CDR3 DNA (partial): TGCAGTGCAAGAAAAGCGGGGGGTTACAATGAG. It translates to CSARKAGGYNE. The full CDR3 reads CSARKAGGYNEQFF.

On this clone itself: With the read ending 3 residues before the CDR3 end, the germline J gene is used to fill in that end. V and J are TRBV5-6 and TRBJ1-1, with a tentative D call TRBD1 (6 bases). The CDR3 runs 14 residues. CDR1 and CDR2 from the germline V gene are SGHDT and YYEEEE. CDR3 residues: CASSPPRGGGGAFF. CDR3 bases read: TGTGCCAGCAGCCCCCCTAGGGGAGGGGGAGGG.

As to this clone: The CDR3 end is not reached by the read, which stops 3 residues before it; the germline J gene fills it in. This rearrangement joins TRBV18 to TRBJ2-7, with D perhaps matching TRBD1 (6 bases). Trimming shortened V by 5 bases and J by 3 bases, and 14 bases separated the two germline ends. This CDR3 comprises 14 residues. The germline gives CDR1 KGHSH, CDR2 LQKENI. CDR3 residues: CASSKGVPSYEQYF. The DNA read from the CDR3 is TGTGCCAGCTCAAAGGGGGTCCCTAGCTACGAG.

A word on this clone: The CDR3 end falls 3 residues outside the read, so it is completed with the germline J gene. The chain recombines TRBV5-1 with TRBJ2-5; maybe TRBD2 (5 bases). CDR3 length: 13 residues. The V and J ends lost 4 bases and 4 bases respectively, with 11 bases between them. Germline V gene lookup returns CDR1 SGHRS and CDR2 YFSETQ. The part of the CDR3 DNA that was read is TGCGCCAGCAGCGAGGACTCCGTAGAGACC. Amino acid sequence: CASSEDSVET. The entire CDR3 is CASSEDSVETQYF.

Comments on this clone: Read sequence stops 3 residues before the CDR3 end, and the germline J gene provides the missing end. The rearrangement uses TRBV13 and TRBJ2-7; maybe TRBD1 (5 bases). The CDR3 consists of 14 residues. Trimming pared 0 bases from V and 3 bases from J, leaving 9 bases between. Germline-derived CDR1 and CDR2 are PRHDT and FYEKMQ (reference sequence). The covered CDR3 bases are TGTGCCAGCAGCTTAGGGCAGGGCTACTACGAG. Translated: CASSLGQGYYE. The CDR3 reads in full as CASSLGQGYYEQYF.

In the case of this clone: The CDR3 end lies 3 residues beyond the end of the read and is filled in from the germline J gene. The chain employs TRBV13 and TRBJ1-1; D gene ambiguous. Germline CDR1 and CDR2: PRHDT and FYEKMQ (reference sequence). Trimming stripped 1 base from V and 7 bases from J, with 4 bases between. The CDR3 is 11 amino acids. Incomplete CDR3 DNA: TGTGCCAGCAGCTTAGAGGTTGAA. Translation gives CASSLEVE. From start to end, the CDR3 is CASSLEVEAFF.

Remarks on this clone: Read coverage stops 3 residues before the CDR3 terminus; the germline J gene supplies the remainder. The chain has TRBV28 and TRBJ2-5, with a weak D call TRBD2 (5 bases). Germline assignment: CDR1 MDHEN and CDR2 SYDVKM. Trimming cost V 6 bases and J 5 bases, with 16 bases left between them. CDR3 size: 14 residues. The covered CDR3 bases are TGTGCCAGCAGCCCCCCCGGGGTTGGGGAGACC. Amino acid sequence: CASSPPGVGET. The whole CDR3 protein reads CASSPPGVGETQYF.

Concerning this clone itself: The read comes to an end 3 residues before the CDR3 does, leaving the germline J gene to fill in the end. The gene calls are TRBV12-3 or TRBV12-4 and TRBJ2-7, with D perhaps matching TRBD1 (6 bases). Deletions cut 8 bases from V and 5 bases from J, with 13 bases between. The length of the CDR3 is 12 residues. The sequenced part of the CDR3 DNA is TGTGCCAGCGGACCAGGGGTCCACGAG. Its protein is CASGPGVHE. The whole CDR3 sequence is CASGPGVHEQYF.

To note about this clone: The read stops 3 residues short of the end of the CDR3; the missing end is completed from the germline J gene. The V gene is TRBV7-2, the J gene TRBJ1-3; the D gene is possibly TRBD1 (6 bases). CDR1 and CDR2 (germline): SGHTA, FQGNSA. This CDR3 region has 14 residues. V was pared by 3 bases and J by 4 bases, with 10 bases between. CDR3 region: CASSFPGAGNTIYF. The sequenced part of the CDR3 DNA is TGTGCCAGCAGCTTCCCAGGGGCCGGAAACACC.

Comment on this clone: The DNA ends 3 residues before the CDR3 does, and the rest of the CDR3 is filled in from the germline J gene. The rearrangement joins TRBV5-1 to TRBJ2-7; possibly TRBD1 for D (5 bases). Germline V gene sequence: CDR1 SGHRS, CDR2 YFSETQ. The CDR3 is 15 residues long. V was trimmed by 0 bases and J by 2 bases, leaving 12 bases between them. CDR3 bases read: TGCGCCAGCAGCTTGGAGCAGGGAATCACCTACGAG. It specifies CASSLEQGITYE. The whole CDR3 reads CASSLEQGITYEQYF.

Details on this clone: The CDR3 extends 3 residues past the end of the read, so its final part is completed from the germline J gene. This chain links TRBV28 with TRBJ2-2; D unresolved. Trimming removed 6 bases from V and 4 bases from J, with 9 bases in between. Germline CDR1 reads MDHEN; CDR2 reads SYDVKM. The CDR3 runs 13 residues. The sequenced CDR3 bases are TGTGCCAGCAGCCACGACTCCACCGGGGAG. Protein: CASSHDSTGE. The complete CDR3 protein is CASSHDSTGELFF. The entire variable domain, with the rest obtained from reference TRBV28 and TRBJ2-2, is as follows: DVKVTQSSRYLVKRTGEKVFLECVQDMDHENMFWYRQDPGLGLRLIYFSYDVKMKEKGDIPEGYSVSREKKERFSLILESASTNQTSMYLCASSHDSTGELFFGEGSRLTVL.

Notes on this clone: The read halts 3 residues ahead of the CDR3 end, with the missing end drawn from the germline J gene. This chain joins TRBV5-4 and TRBJ2-5, with D possibly TRBD2 on 7 matching bases. This CDR3 spans 14 amino acids. CDR1 is SGHNT, CDR2 YYREEE, per germline (reference sequence). The V end lost 4 bases, the J end lost 3 bases, and 13 bases lay between the germline ends. The CDR3 protein is CASSPTGTKETQYF. The covered CDR3 bases are TGTGCCAGCAGCCCCACAGGGACTAAAGAGACC.

A remark on this clone: The DNA ends 3 residues before the CDR3 does, and the rest of the CDR3 is filled in from the germline J gene. The chain uses TRBV7-3 and TRBJ1-2, with 7 positions matching TRBD1. The CDR3 loop spans 15 amino acids. CDR1 is SGHTA and CDR2 is FQGTGA in the germline V gene. CDR3 in amino acids: CASSLKPDRADDYTF. The CDR3 bases that were read are TGTGCCAGCAGCTTAAAGCCAGACAGGGCCGACGAC.

Of note for this clone: The CDR3 goes on 3 residues after the read ends, and that part is filled in from the germline J gene. The chain links TRBV5-4 to TRBJ1-6; D gene unclear. This CDR3 has 16 amino acids. V lost 0 bases and J 0 bases, leaving 7 bases between the germline ends. Germline V lookup: CDR1 SGHNT, CDR2 YYREEE (reference sequence). Partial CDR3 DNA: TGTGCCAGCAGCTTGGGGCAGGCCTCCTATAATTCACCC. The encoded protein is CASSLGQASYNSP. The full CDR3 is CASSLGQASYNSPLHF.

In regard to this clone: The germline gene is not matched at one end of the junction; a read error may be the cause. Read sequence stops 3 residues before the CDR3 end, and the germline J gene provides the missing end. This CDR3 is also generated by other DNA sequences in the sample. The genes are TRBV2 and TRBJ1-3; 7 bases align to TRBD1. The germline CDR1 and CDR2 sequences are SNHLY and FYNNEI. This CDR3 has 15 residues. The CDR3 protein is CASAPPGTDRNTIYF. The CDR3 bases that were read are TGTGCCAGCGCCCCCCCCGGGACAGACAGAAACACT.

A note on this clone: The observed sequence ends 3 residues before the CDR3 terminus, with the missing tail filled in from the germline J gene. The rearrangement links TRBV18 to TRBJ1-2, with D uncertain. Germline V CDR1 and CDR2: KGHSH, LQKENI. The CDR3 is 13 amino acids. CDR3 sequence reads: CASSPCYFCDYTF. The part of the CDR3 DNA that was read is TGTGCCAGCTCACCTTGCTACTTTTGCGAC.

Notes on this clone: The missing CDR3 end, 3 residues past where the read stops, is filled in from the germline J gene. The V gene is TRBV5-5, the J gene TRBJ2-2; D gene unclear. Germline V gene lookup returns CDR1 SGHKS and CDR2 YYEKEE (reference sequence). The CDR3 covers 14 residues. The CDR3 reads CASSVLATNEKLFF. The DNA read from the CDR3 is TGTGCCAGCAGCGTCCTGGCAACTAATGAAAAG.